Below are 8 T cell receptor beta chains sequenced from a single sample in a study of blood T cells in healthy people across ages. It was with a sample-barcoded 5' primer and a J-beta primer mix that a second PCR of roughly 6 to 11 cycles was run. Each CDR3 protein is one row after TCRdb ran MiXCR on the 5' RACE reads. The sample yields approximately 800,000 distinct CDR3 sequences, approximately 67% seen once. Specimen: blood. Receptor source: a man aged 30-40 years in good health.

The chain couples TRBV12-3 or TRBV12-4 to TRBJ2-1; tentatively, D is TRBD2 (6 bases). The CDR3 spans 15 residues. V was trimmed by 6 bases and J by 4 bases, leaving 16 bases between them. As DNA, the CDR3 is TGTGCCAGCAGCCCCGGGACTTACCGTTACAATGAGCAGTTCTTC. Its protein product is CASSPGTYRYNEQFF.

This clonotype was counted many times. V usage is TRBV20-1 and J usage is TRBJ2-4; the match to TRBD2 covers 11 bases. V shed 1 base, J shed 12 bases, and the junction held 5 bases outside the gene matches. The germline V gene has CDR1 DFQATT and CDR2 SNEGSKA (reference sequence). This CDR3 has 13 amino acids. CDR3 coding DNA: TGCAGTGCTAGAGCCGATAGCGGGGGGGCTCAGTACTTC. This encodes CSARADSGGAQYF.

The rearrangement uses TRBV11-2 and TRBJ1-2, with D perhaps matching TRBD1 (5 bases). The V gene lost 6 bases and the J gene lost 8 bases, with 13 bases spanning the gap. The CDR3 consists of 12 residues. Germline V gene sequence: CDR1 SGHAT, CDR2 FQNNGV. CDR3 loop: CASSRGRDGYTF. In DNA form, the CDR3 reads TGTGCCAGCAGTCGGGGCAGGGACGGCTACACCTTC.

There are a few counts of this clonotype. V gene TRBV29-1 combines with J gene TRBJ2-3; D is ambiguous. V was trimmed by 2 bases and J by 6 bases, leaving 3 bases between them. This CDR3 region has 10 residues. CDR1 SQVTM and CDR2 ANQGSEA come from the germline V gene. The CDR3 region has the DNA TGCAGCGTTGAAATTGATACGCAGTATTTT. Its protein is CSVEIDTQYF.

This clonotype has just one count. DNA for the CDR3: TGTGCCAGCAGTAAGACAGGGACGAGCTCCTACGAGCAGTACTTC. This sequence encodes CASSKTGTSSYEQYF. The chain carries TRBV11-2 and TRBJ2-7; 7 nucleotides agree with TRBD1. The germline V gene has CDR1 SGHAT and CDR2 FQNNGV. The V segment lost 6 bases and the J segment 0 bases; nucleotides outside the gene matches: 8. This CDR3 spans 15 amino acids.

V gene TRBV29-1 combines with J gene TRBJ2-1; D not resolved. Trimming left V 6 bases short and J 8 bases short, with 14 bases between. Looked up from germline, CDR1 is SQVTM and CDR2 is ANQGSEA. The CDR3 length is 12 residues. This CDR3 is CSVNVRDYEQFF. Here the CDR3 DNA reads TGCAGCGTGAACGTGAGAGACTATGAGCAGTTCTTC.

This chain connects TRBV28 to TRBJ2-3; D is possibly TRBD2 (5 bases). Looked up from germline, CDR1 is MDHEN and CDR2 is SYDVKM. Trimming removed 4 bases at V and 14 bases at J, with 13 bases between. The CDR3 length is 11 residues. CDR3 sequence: CASSSPSMGYF. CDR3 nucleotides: TGTGCCAGCAGTTCGCCTAGCATGGGGTATTTT.

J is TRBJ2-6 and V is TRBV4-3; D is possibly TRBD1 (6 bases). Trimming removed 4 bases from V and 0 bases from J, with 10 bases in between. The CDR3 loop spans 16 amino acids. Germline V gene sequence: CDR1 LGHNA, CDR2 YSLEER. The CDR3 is CASSPDSYSGANVLTF. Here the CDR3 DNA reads TGCGCCAGCAGCCCGGACAGCTACTCTGGGGCCAACGTCCTGACTTTC.